The following is a T cell receptor (beta chain) sequence with its context. Its antigen remains undetermined. The input lacks base qualities; no much larger clone sits a single base away. These data belong to a study of cytomegalovirus exposure and HLA in healthy donors (dated by TCRdb to about 2017). The study in broad terms: An earlier analysis of under 600 of the donors reported 250 to 300 Gb of sequence data and 120 million or so unique TCR beta sequences from about 200 million T cells. An early release that covered several hundred HLA-typed donors contained about 300 gigabases of sequencing data and some 87 million unique TCR sequences. Of the 350 to 400 genotyped donors, approximately 80% fell in the genetic ancestry cluster associated with self-reported Caucasian donors. The aim of the study was to test whether cataloging public T cell receptors could identify signatures of past pathogen exposure. The study profiled the T cell repertoires of about 720 subjects by immunosequencing and related them to cytomegalovirus serostatus. A separate validation cohort of 100 to 150 different subjects was used in addition to the roughly 700-subject first cohort. To predict cytomegalovirus infection status, the study brought together high-throughput TCR immunosequencing, statistical association of individual TCRs with disease status, and machine learning. In a later analysis, previously published TCR beta repertoires from more than 500 donors were re-analyzed and high-resolution HLA genotyping was added so that TCR occurrence patterns could be studied. Rather than drawing on any new phenotypic data, the later analysis identified candidate immune exposures from TCR beta sequences and the way those sequences occurred across donors. An earlier analysis of a few hundred of the donors applied high-throughput TCR beta sequencing to assess whether each TCR beta V gene segment acted as functional or pseudogenic. Donor age, sex, ethnicity and CMV serostatus were collected together with the repertoire data. Genome-wide SNP genotypes for about 55% of the 666 donors were used in a later genetic analysis, which treated that subset as a discovery cohort. All discovery cohort repertoires had been generated on a single sequencing platform. Class I and class II HLA loci were covered by the typing at four-digit resolution. The number of donors typed differed by locus, with about 629-630 for A, B, C, DRB1 and DQB1, more than 500 for DQA1, under 610 for DPA1, and approximately 470 for DPB1. Four to six DR-DQ haplotypes were handled as single units for association and clustering, since linkage in the cohort was strong. On average, over 200,000 unique TCR beta nucleotide sequences were sequenced per donor among some 420 genotyped donors of the cohort, with roughly 19% of those sequences being non-productive. Overall study results and their limits: Because the 87-base-pair reads could not distinguish some IMGT-functional V segments, including TRBV6-2 and TRBV6-3, those segments were excluded. A cluster of highly shared sequence variants was judged likely to represent a technical artifact of the sequencing pipeline. Broadly in line with IMGT annotations, most TCR beta V segments showed up in productive rearrangements about 90% or about 30% of the time in an earlier analysis of several hundred of the donors. In a later analysis, HLA-associated TCR beta chains were found to be more clonally expanded and to have lower generation probabilities than equally common non-associated chains. Correlated functional status among segregating V segments might reflect linkage disequilibrium, but an unknown experimental factor could not be ruled out. In a later analysis, about 16,000 TCR beta sequences were associated with specific HLA alleles at a false discovery rate of 0.05. A later genetic analysis reported fewer N-insertions in productive TCRs among donors in an Asian-associated ancestry cluster than the approximately 700-donor mean. CMV serostatus was the only immune exposure information available for the cohort. A further reported finding was that TCR beta sequences accurately predicted the HLA-A and HLA-B alleles for most subjects in the first cohort. According to a later analysis, most CMV-associated TCR beta chains appeared to be HLA-restricted, and the HLA associations seemed to be driven largely by CMV exposure. A later analysis found that TCR association rates varied across HLA loci, with DRB1 alleles showing the most associated TCRs and HLA-C alleles the fewest. V-gene and J-gene trimming of TCR beta chains was associated with a missense DCLRE1C variant in a later genetic analysis, and the association was replicated in an independent cohort. Roughly uniform sequencing depth across donors was assumed in presence/absence analyses, although this assumption may not hold. HLA typing was unavailable for some donors at each locus, so association tests used only the typed subset. Cytomegalovirus status was reported to be diagnosed by the classifier with high specificity and sensitivity in both the original and validation cohorts. The earlier analysis of some 560 of the donors excluded around 17 rarely observed V segments, including chromosome 9 orphons, because counts were too low. Assigning TCR associations to individual alleles was difficult when HLA alleles, especially DR and DQ, strongly co-occurred. Several of the top co-occurrence clusters appeared to be linked to parvovirus B19, influenza, CMV and Epstein-Barr virus, according to a later analysis. A total of 164 TCR beta chains were listed by the study as associated with cytomegalovirus. The cohort was sequenced for TCR beta chains only, and without alpha or paired-chain data the features that could be detected were limited. In vitro tests confirmed that a few of the cytomegalovirus-associated TCR beta chains recognize cytomegalovirus antigens. The authors suggested that the approach could potentially be extended to other disease states and immunological phenotypes. Most TCR sequences were observed very rarely across donors, whereas some public TCRs were present in many individuals.

The cohort was made up of hundreds of healthy bone marrow donors. At the time of sampling, all cohort members were nominally healthy, though unrecorded immune exposures were likely present. The donor tested CMV seronegative, placing the donor among the roughly 350 seronegative members of the cohort. A peripheral blood sample was collected from each donor, and TCR beta sequencing was performed on peripheral blood mononuclear cells. The Qiagen DNeasy Blood Extraction Kit was used to extract genomic DNA from the blood cell samples. CDR1 and CDR2 were assigned from the germline V gene (reference sequence) as MNHEY and SMNVEV. Germline trimming: 2 bases from V, 6 bases from J; junction bases outside gene matches: 4. There are 13 amino acids in the CDR3, from cysteine to phenylalanine inclusive. Just the 39-base CDR3 DNA is kept, in frame starting at base 1. The receptor library was made with the immunoSEQ multiplex PCR assay. A mixture of 60 forward primers for TCR Vbeta segments and 13 reverse primers for TCR Jbeta segments was used in the multiplex PCR. The CDR3 region of rearranged TCR beta genes was amplified from genomic DNA by a multiplex PCR assay. The Illumina HiSeq System was used to sequence the amplified TCR beta libraries as 87-base-pair reads. Per the source publication's procedure: Across the 670 or so repertoires, a later analysis counted 80 million or so unique TCR beta chains, 9.5 million to 12 million of which were shared by at least two donors. To remove PCR and sequencing errors, raw reads were error-corrected and collapsed into unique sequences using a nearest-neighbor algorithm that merged closely related sequences. CDR3 sequences were aligned to IMGT reference sequences to assign V, D and J gene segments. For a sequence to be retained, a match of at least six nucleotides to both a V gene segment and a J gene segment was required. A rearrangement counted as productive if the CDR3 had no stop codons and remained in frame with V and J, and every other rearrangement counted as non-productive. Following IMGT convention, CDR3 was defined as the stretch from the second conserved V-encoded cysteine to the conserved J-encoded phenylalanine. The earlier analysis of about 610 of the donors excluded any sequence lacking an unambiguous match to a single V gene segment. An earlier analysis of roughly 590 of the donors called V segments functional above 56.7% productive rearrangements and segregating when the between-donor standard deviation exceeded 5%. A statistical classification framework was built for diagnosing cytomegalovirus status from the catalog of TCR beta chain sequences. A later analysis assigned V and J genes by comparing TCR nucleotide sequences with IMGT/GENE-DB human TR gene sequences. The TCRdist pipeline was used in a later analysis to assign CDR3 sequences and most-parsimonious VDJ recombination scenarios. A later analysis defined each TCR beta chain by its CDR3 amino acid sequence plus V-gene family, and excluded reads lacking a unique V-gene family. In a later analysis, nearly 600 highly shared, low-generation-probability nucleotide sequences were removed to address suspected cross-contamination and a sequencing artifact. In a later analysis, a clonal expansion index for each public chain was calculated from normalized within-repertoire ranks of inferred template counts. A later analysis computed generation probabilities with a VDJ recombination model fitted to out-of-frame rearrangements, and checked the results against IGoR. Hypergeometric tests were used in a later analysis to score TCR-TCR, TCR-HLA and TCR-CMV co-occurrence, with a repertoire-size bias correction applied to the TCR pairs. In a later analysis, false discovery rates were estimated by permuting HLA or CMV assignments 20 times. In a later analysis, co-occurring TCRs were grouped with DBSCAN, and TCRdist sequence similarity was added when clustering was performed within HLA-allele-positive subsets. Co-occurrence clustering excluded repertoires with fewer than 30,000 or more than 120,000 public chains, plus five with anomalous nucleotide sharing. TCRdb re-hosts the immuneACCESS table, in-frame sequences only. Its copies lack some clones; in the studies checked, an unresolved V gene accounts for under half of them, and the cause for the rest is not known. The DNA was the basis for D and trimming; V, J and clone size are from that table. This sample holds 100,000 or so clones; approximately 80% were observed only once. The ten largest account for about 5% of the sample.

Sample: PBMCs. The sequence was obtained from a male donor in good health and CMV-seronegative. The V gene is TRBV27 and the J gene is TRBJ2-7; 7 bases in the junction line up with TRBD1. The CDR3 amino acid sequence is: CASSLDRAVEQYF. The nucleotide sequence reads as follows: TGTGCCAGCAGTTTAGACAGGGCGGTCGAGCAGTACTTC.